These T cell receptor beta chains were read from a single sample in a study of cytomegalovirus exposure and HLA in healthy donors. Clones were read by immunoSEQ multiplex PCR, and TCRdb kept only the in-frame ones, dropping some. The data show approximately 170,000 clones, roughly 85% seen once. Sequenced: PBMCs. The receptors come from a man aged 18 to 29 in good health and CMV-seropositive. Each CDR3 is given with its conserved first and last residue. The D gene is left open where the match is weak. Rows may omit the clone size; those that give it use once, few, many or a size class.

-,TRBV4-3,TRBJ2-2,-,CASSQEKGGGPNTGELFF
TRBD1,TRBV4-3,TRBJ1-1,few,CASSLTGLRDTEAFF
TRBD2,TRBV7-6,TRBJ2-1,once,CASRASGGVGQFF
-,TRBV7-2,TRBJ2-1,-,CASSWAGNYNEQFF
TRBD1,TRBV10-2,TRBJ2-5,-,CASGPQGAKGETQYF
TRBD2,TRBV29-1,TRBJ2-1,-,CSVSAGGRALDEQFF
TRBD2,TRBV30,TRBJ2-7,-,CAWSSNALAGDEQYF
-,TRBV27,TRBJ2-1,once,CASSFLESGDEQFF
-,TRBV5-1,TRBJ2-2,-,CASSFRQTTGELFF
-,TRBV6-1,TRBJ2-5,-,CASSVQSSPALGTQYF
-,TRBV27,TRBJ1-3,-,CASSLSGSGNTIYF
-,TRBV27,TRBJ2-7,-,CASSPLGGYEQYF
-,TRBV7-8,TRBJ1-5,once,CASSSSGRGRGGQPQHF
-,TRBV10-1,TRBJ2-2,-,CASSVERTTGELFF
-,TRBV27,TRBJ1-4,-,CASSLYWSHWNEKLFF
-,TRBV6-5,TRBJ1-2,-,CANINQNSPGGYTF
-,TRBV5-5,TRBJ1-2,-,CASSLGTDYGYTF
TRBD1,TRBV28,TRBJ1-5,few,CASPPTGTEIAYSNQPQHF
-,TRBV4-1,TRBJ2-7,-,CASSHEKGHSYEQYF
-,TRBV18,TRBJ2-7,-,CASSPLSGTPTYEQYF
TRBD1,TRBV5-5,TRBJ2-4,-,CASSFTGGMGIAKNIQYF
-,TRBV30,TRBJ1-5,-,CAWSDSDTQPQHF
TRBD1,TRBV29-1,TRBJ2-1,-,CSERQGDNEQFF
-,TRBV10-1,TRBJ2-2,-,CASRRTADTGELFF
TRBD1,TRBV28,TRBJ1-2,few,CASSFQGAQSSYGYTF
TRBD2,TRBV14,TRBJ2-2,-,CASSQDWTSGFTGELFF
TRBD2,TRBV4-2,TRBJ2-1,once,CASSGEGAGVGNEQFF
-,TRBV13,TRBJ2-3,-,CASSLFVGAGSTDTQYF
-,TRBV5-1,TRBJ1-2,-,CASSSDGGIYGYTF
-,TRBV6-6,TRBJ1-1,once,CASIDRDNNIEAFF
-,TRBV19,TRBJ1-5,-,CASSIGQSNQPQHF
TRBD1,TRBV6-1,TRBJ1-2,-,CASSELGQGVYYTF
TRBD2,TRBV6-1,TRBJ2-7,-,CASSELWSSGGDSYEQYF
-,TRBV9,TRBJ2-2,-,CASGGYSGGAVGELFF
TRBD1,TRBV5-1,TRBJ2-1,few,CASSSTRDRQFF
-,TRBV6-5,TRBJ1-2,few,CATRGGAGGYTF
-,TRBV4-1,TRBJ2-7,once,CASSQDESGSRSYEQYF